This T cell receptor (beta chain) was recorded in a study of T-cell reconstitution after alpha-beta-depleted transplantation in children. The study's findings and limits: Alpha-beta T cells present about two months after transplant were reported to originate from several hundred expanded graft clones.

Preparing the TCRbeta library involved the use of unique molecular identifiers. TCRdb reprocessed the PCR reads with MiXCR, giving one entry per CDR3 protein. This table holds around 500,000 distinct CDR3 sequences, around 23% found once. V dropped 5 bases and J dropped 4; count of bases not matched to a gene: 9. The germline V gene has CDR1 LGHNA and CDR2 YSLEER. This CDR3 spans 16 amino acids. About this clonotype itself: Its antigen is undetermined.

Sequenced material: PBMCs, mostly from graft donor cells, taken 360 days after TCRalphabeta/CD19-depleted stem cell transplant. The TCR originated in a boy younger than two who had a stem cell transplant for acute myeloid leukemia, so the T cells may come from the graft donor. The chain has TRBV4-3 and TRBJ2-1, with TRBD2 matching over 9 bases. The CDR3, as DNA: TGCGCCAGCAGCGACTCCCTAGCGGGGTATTACAATGAGCAGTTCTTC. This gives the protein CASSDSLAGYYNEQFF.